The 30 T cell receptor beta chains in this list originate from one sample, sequenced in a study of T-cell reconstitution after alpha-beta-depleted transplantation in children. Preparing the TCRbeta library involved the use of unique molecular identifiers. TCRdb reprocessed the PCR reads with MiXCR, giving one entry per CDR3 protein. The sample includes more than 200,000 distinct CDR3 sequences, under 8.5% of them seen just once. The material was PBMCs, mostly from graft donor cells, obtained 360 days after TCRalphabeta/CD19-depleted stem cell transplant. The receptor source for this set is a male patient aged 2 to 9 who had a stem cell transplant for acute myeloid leukemia, so the T cells may come from the graft donor.

There are many counts of this clonotype. This rearrangement joins TRBV6-5 to TRBJ1-3, with TRBD1 as a possible D gene (6 bases). The CDR3 has 14 amino acids. The germline CDR1 and CDR2 sequences are MNHEY and SVGAGI. V dropped 7 bases and J dropped 3 bases, with 13 bases sitting between them. The CDR3 nucleotides read TGTGCCAGCACTATAGGGGGAGTTGGAAACACCATATATTTT. Protein sequence: CASTIGGVGNTIYF.

This clonotype was counted many times. The rearrangement joins TRBV7-6 to TRBJ2-3; TRBD1 matches 7 bases. CDR3 length: 15 amino acids. Germline lookup yields CDR1 SGHVS and CDR2 FNYEAQ. V shed 3 bases and J 5 bases; nucleotides not matched to a gene: 8. The CDR3 DNA is TGTGCCAGCAGCTTCAGACAGGGAATCGGAGATACGCAGTATTTT. Amino acid sequence: CASSFRQGIGDTQYF.

The table lists this clonotype with a few counts. This chain joins TRBV6-5 and TRBJ2-3; unclear D gene. CDR3 length: 17 residues. Trimming cost V 0 bases and J 14 bases, with 27 bases left between them. CDR1 is MNHEY, CDR2 SVGAGI, per germline. CDR3 sequence reads: CASSYSRGPWASGVWYF. In DNA form, the CDR3 reads TGTGCCAGCAGTTACTCGAGAGGACCCTGGGCGTCGGGCGTTTGGTATTTT.

This clonotype was seen more than once but under ten times. The chain links TRBV29-1 to TRBJ1-5; D may be TRBD1 (6 bases). From germline, CDR1 is SQVTM and CDR2 ANQGSEA. The length of the CDR3 is 17 residues. CDR3 bases: TGCTCCCGGGGGGCAGTTAGTAAGAGGTATAGCAATCAGCCCCAGCATTTT. Its protein is CSRGAVSKRYSNQPQHF. The entire variable domain, with the rest obtained from reference TRBV29-1 and TRBJ1-5, is as follows: SAVISQKPSRDICQRGTSLTIQCQVDSQVTMMFWYRQQPGQSLTLIATANQGSEATYESGFVIDKFPISRPNLTFSTLTVSNMSPEDSSIYLCSRGAVSKRYSNQPQHFGDGTRLSIL.

This clonotype has just a few counts. The chain links TRBV5-1 to TRBJ2-1, with TRBD2 identical over 12 bases. Germline V gene lookup returns CDR1 SGHRS and CDR2 YFSETQ. This CDR3 is built from 17 residues. The V and J ends lost 3 bases and 7 bases, in that order; junction bases with no gene match: 11. The CDR3 bases are TGCGCCAGCAGCTATCTAGCGGGGGGGCCCATTATTAATGAGCAGTTCTTC. Its translation: CASSYLAGGPIINEQFF.

J is TRBJ2-5 and V is TRBV29-1, with D perhaps TRBD2 (6 bases). V was clipped by 7 bases and J by 5 bases, with 14 bases between them. The germline CDR1 and CDR2 sequences are SQVTM and ANQGSEA. The CDR3 covers 12 residues. In DNA, the CDR3 is TGCAGCGCCGCTTGGGGGAGGGAGACCCAGTACTTC. This translates into CSAAWGRETQYF.

This clonotype was seen at least ten times. The chain joins TRBV12-3 or TRBV12-4 to TRBJ2-6; possible D gene TRBD2, 5 bases. The CDR3 consists of 15 residues. Trimming left V 2 bases short and J 4 bases short, with 9 bases between. The CDR3 spells CASSLSGVGANVLTF. Here the CDR3 DNA reads TGTGCCAGCAGTTTATCCGGGGTAGGGGCCAACGTCCTGACTTTC.

This clonotype came up many times. The chain couples TRBV6-5 to TRBJ2-5; D is ambiguous. Germline V gene lookup returns CDR1 MNHEY and CDR2 SVGAGI. V was clipped by 7 bases and J by 2 bases, with 11 bases between them. The CDR3 is made up of 13 amino acids. CDR3 bases: TGTGCCAGCACCAACGAGAAGCAAGAGACCCAGTACTTC. Encoded protein: CASTNEKQETQYF.

This clonotype has more than one count but fewer than ten. The V call is TRBV4-2, the J call TRBJ1-1; 7 bases line up with TRBD1. The CDR3 totals 14 residues. Trimming took 2 bases from V and 7 from J; bases not matched to a gene: 7. The germline gives CDR1 LGHNA, CDR2 YNFKEQ. CDR3 nucleotide sequence: TGTGCCAGCAGCCAACCCAGGACAGGAGTTGAAGCTTTCTTT. Encoded protein: CASSQPRTGVEAFF.

There are many counts of this clonotype. This sequence joins TRBV25-1 and TRBJ1-2; 7 bases match TRBD1. Germline V gives CDR1 MGHDK, CDR2 SYGVNS. The junction had 8 bases not matched to a gene; V was cut back by 3 bases and J by 4 bases. The CDR3 has 15 residues. In nucleotides, the CDR3 is TGTGCCAGCAGTGATTGGGACAGTAGCAGCTATGGCTACACCTTC. Amino acids: CASSDWDSSSYGYTF.

This clonotype has a count of ten or more. The chain is built from TRBV29-1 and TRBJ2-3; no definite D call. CDR3 size: 15 residues. Between the trimmed V and J ends, which lost 4 bases and 5 bases, there was a span of 19 bases. Per the germline V gene, CDR1 is SQVTM and CDR2 is ANQGSEA. The CDR3: CSVVCENSWIDTQYF. CDR3 coding DNA: TGCAGCGTTGTTTGCGAGAATAGTTGGATAGATACGCAGTATTTT.

This clonotype was seen more than once but under ten times. The chain is built from TRBV10-3 and TRBJ2-3, with D possibly TRBD2 on 6 matching bases. The CDR3 is 13 residues long. Germline CDR1 is ENHRY and CDR2 is SYGVKD. V lost 6 bases and J 1 base, leaving 8 bases between the germline ends. This CDR3 is CAISPGGTDTQYF. CDR3 nucleotides: TGTGCCATCAGCCCGGGAGGCACAGATACGCAGTATTTT.

This clonotype was detected ten times or more. This chain uses TRBV12-3 or TRBV12-4 with TRBJ2-7; D ambiguous. Between the trimmed V and J ends, which lost 5 bases and 7 bases, there was a span of 9 bases. The CDR3 runs 11 residues. In DNA form, the CDR3 reads TGTGCCAGCAGTCTCCTTTTAGAGCAGTACTTC. Its translation: CASSLLLEQYF.

The sample holds many counts of this clonotype. This chain joins TRBV5-1 and TRBJ2-1; perhaps D is TRBD1 or TRBD2 (6 bases each). Germline lookup yields CDR1 SGHRS and CDR2 YFSETQ. There are 15 residues in the CDR3. The V gene lost 6 bases and the J gene lost 6 bases, with 19 bases spanning the gap. The CDR3 here is CASTPERGASNEQFF. DNA for the CDR3: TGCGCCAGCACCCCTGAAAGGGGGGCTTCCAATGAGCAGTTCTTC.

The chain has TRBV24-1 and TRBJ2-1; no reliable D call. There are 13 residues in the CDR3. Germline V gene data show CDR1 as KGHDR and CDR2 as SFDVKD. Trimming cost V 2 bases and J 4 bases, with 5 bases left between them. The CDR3 reads CATSDSGYNEQFF. CDR3 sequence (DNA): TGTGCCACCAGTGATTCCGGGTACAATGAGCAGTTCTTC.

The chain has TRBV2 and TRBJ2-1, with D perhaps matching TRBD2 (7 bases). Germline V gene lookup returns CDR1 SNHLY and CDR2 FYNNEI. V lost 6 bases and J 1 base, leaving 19 bases between the germline ends. This CDR3 comprises 17 residues. The CDR3 DNA follows: TGTGCCAGCAGGCAAAGGTGGGGGGGGCTGTCCTACAATGAGCAGTTCTTC. It yields the protein CASRQRWGGLSYNEQFF.

The rearrangement uses TRBV20-1 and TRBJ2-1; 11 nucleotides line up with TRBD2. The V and J ends lost 6 bases and 3 bases, in that order; junction bases with no gene match: 4. The CDR3 contains 14 residues. Looked up from germline, CDR1 is DFQATT and CDR2 is SNEGSKA (reference sequence). CDR3 bases: TGCAGTGCGGGGACTAGCGGACTCTACAATGAGCAGTTCTTC. This translates into CSAGTSGLYNEQFF.

With regard to this clonotype: This may come from a read error, since a much larger clone is one base off. V and J are TRBV20-1 and TRBJ2-1, with unresolved D. This CDR3 contains 16 residues. From germline, CDR1 is DFQATT and CDR2 SNEGSKA (reference sequence). The CDR3 DNA is TGCAGTGCTGACCCTCTTAGGTGGAGCTCCTACAATGAGCTGTTCTTC. It is translated as CSADPLRWSSYNELFF.

This rearrangement joins TRBV12-3 or TRBV12-4 to TRBJ2-2; 10 bases align to TRBD1. The CDR3 is 17 residues long. V trimming: 5 bases; J trimming: 4 bases; junction bases outside the gene matches: 10. CDR3 region: CASSTWGTGVSTGELFF. The DNA for the CDR3 is TGTGCCAGCAGTACCTGGGGGACAGGGGTGTCCACCGGGGAGCTGTTTTTT.

This clonotype was counted ten times or more. The CDR3: CASSLLLAGGLYNEQFF. Written as DNA, the CDR3 is TGCGCCAGCAGCTTGCTTTTGGCGGGGGGGCTATACAATGAGCAGTTCTTC. The chain has TRBV5-1 and TRBJ2-1; TRBD2 matches at 9 bases. CDR1 SGHRS and CDR2 YFSETQ come from the germline V gene. The CDR3 covers 17 residues. After removal of 1 base from V and 4 bases from J, the junction contained 9 bases not matched to a gene.

This clonotype was picked up a small number of times. The chain carries TRBV9 and TRBJ2-2; 8 nucleotides line up with TRBD2. Trimming cost V 3 bases and J 3 bases; bases outside gene matches: 7. The CDR3 loop spans 16 amino acids. Germline values: CDR1 SGDLS, CDR2 YYNGEE. The CDR3 reads CASSARTSRYTGELFF. CDR3 nucleotide sequence: TGTGCCAGCAGCGCCCGGACTAGCCGATACACCGGGGAGCTGTTTTTT.

This clonotype was picked up a small number of times. The gene calls are TRBV12-3 or TRBV12-4 and TRBJ2-5; D is undetermined. Trimming left V 3 bases short and J 0 bases short, with 8 bases between. The CDR3 runs 14 residues. The CDR3 here is CASSFGGDQETQYF. CDR3 nucleotides: TGTGCCAGCAGTTTTGGTGGGGACCAAGAGACCCAGTACTTC.

CDR3 region: CASSDRDLPYEQYF. The CDR3 DNA follows: TGTGCCAGCTCCGACAGGGATCTCCCCTACGAGCAGTACTTC. The chain links TRBV18 to TRBJ2-7; TRBD1 agrees at 7 bases. The CDR3 sequence is 14 residues long. The germline gives CDR1 KGHSH, CDR2 LQKENI. J lost 2 bases, V lost 6 bases, and 7 bases had no gene match.

This clonotype was detected only a few times. The V call is TRBV6-1, the J call TRBJ2-5, with TRBD2 matching 9 bases. V was pared by 7 bases and J by 1 base, with 4 bases of the junction left unmatched. In germline, CDR1 is MNHNS, CDR2 SASEGT. The CDR3 runs to 14 residues. The DNA of the CDR3 is TGTGCCAGCAATAGCGGGGGCAGCCAAGAGACCCAGTACTTC. Protein product: CASNSGGSQETQYF.

This clonotype has just a few counts. This chain joins TRBV5-1 and TRBJ2-1; D is unclear. This CDR3 is 15 amino acids long. Per the germline V gene, CDR1 is SGHRS and CDR2 is YFSETQ. Between the trimmed V and J ends, which lost 3 bases and 5 bases, there was a span of 15 bases. The CDR3 nucleotides are TGCGCCAGCAGCTCCCTACAGATAGAGAACAATGAGCAGTTCTTC. The encoded protein is CASSSLQIENNEQFF.

This clonotype was recorded a few times. The chain employs TRBV20-1 and TRBJ2-2; TRBD2 matches 10 bases. Unmatched junction bases numbered 11, after V lost 0 bases and J lost 1 base. The V gene's germline CDR1 is DFQATT and CDR2 SNEGSKA (reference sequence). This CDR3 is built from 19 residues. The CDR3 DNA reads TGCAGTGCTAGAGATGCGCTAGCGGGAGTTGGGGTGAACACCGGGGAGCTGTTTTTT. This encodes CSARDALAGVGVNTGELFF.

Only a few counts were recorded for this clonotype. V usage is TRBV7-8 and J usage is TRBJ1-1; 7 bases are a match to TRBD1. Germline assignment: CDR1 SGHVS and CDR2 FQNEAQ. J was trimmed by 1 base and V by 0 bases; bases with no gene match: 2. The CDR3 runs to 15 residues. CDR3 sequence (DNA): TGTGCCAGCAGCTTAGCGAAGGGGGCGAACACTGAAGCTTTCTTT. Protein product: CASSLAKGANTEAFF.

This chain connects TRBV7-2 to TRBJ1-1; 8 bases fit TRBD1. CDR3 length: 13 residues. Germline values: CDR1 SGHTA, CDR2 FQGNSA. With V trimmed by 5 bases and J by 4 bases, 3 bases remained unmatched. The CDR3 DNA follows: TGTGCCAGCAGCAACAGGGGGGGCACTGAAGCTTTCTTT. Translation: CASSNRGGTEAFF.

There are a few counts of this clonotype. V is TRBV12-3 or TRBV12-4 and J is TRBJ1-1, with D perhaps TRBD1 (5 bases). The CDR3 has 13 amino acids. V was trimmed by 7 bases and J by 4 bases, leaving 13 bases between them. In DNA, the CDR3 is TGTGCCAGCAACCCCCGGGGGGGCACTGAAGCTTTCTTT. This gives the protein CASNPRGGTEAFF.

This clonotype was seen ten or more times. The chain links TRBV29-1 to TRBJ2-3; D perhaps matches TRBD1 (6 bases). The germline V and J ends were trimmed by 3 bases and 5 bases, with 21 bases remaining between them. The CDR3 length is 16 residues. Germline CDR1 is SQVTM and CDR2 is ANQGSEA. In nucleotides, the CDR3 is TGCAGCGTTGATCCTTCCCGGGACACAGGACGAGATACGCAGTATTTT. Its protein is CSVDPSRDTGRDTQYF.